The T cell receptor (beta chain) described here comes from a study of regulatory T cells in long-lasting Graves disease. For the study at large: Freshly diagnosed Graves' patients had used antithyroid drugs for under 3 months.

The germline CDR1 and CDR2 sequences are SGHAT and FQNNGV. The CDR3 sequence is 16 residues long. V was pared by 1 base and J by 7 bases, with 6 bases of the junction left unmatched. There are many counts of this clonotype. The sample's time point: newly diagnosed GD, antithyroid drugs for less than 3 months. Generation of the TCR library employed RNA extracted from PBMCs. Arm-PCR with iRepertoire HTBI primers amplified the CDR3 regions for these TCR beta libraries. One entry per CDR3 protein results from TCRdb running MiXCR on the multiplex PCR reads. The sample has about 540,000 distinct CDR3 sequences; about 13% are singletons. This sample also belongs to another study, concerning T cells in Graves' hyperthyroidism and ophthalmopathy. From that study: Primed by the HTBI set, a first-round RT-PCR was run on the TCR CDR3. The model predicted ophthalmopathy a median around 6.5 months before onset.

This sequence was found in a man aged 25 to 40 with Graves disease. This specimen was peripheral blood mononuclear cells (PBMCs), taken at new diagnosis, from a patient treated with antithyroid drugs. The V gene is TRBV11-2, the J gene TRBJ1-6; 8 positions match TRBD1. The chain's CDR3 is CASSLGTGRSNSPLHF. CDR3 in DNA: TGTGCCAGCAGCTTAGGGACAGGGAGATCGAATTCACCCCTCCACTTT.